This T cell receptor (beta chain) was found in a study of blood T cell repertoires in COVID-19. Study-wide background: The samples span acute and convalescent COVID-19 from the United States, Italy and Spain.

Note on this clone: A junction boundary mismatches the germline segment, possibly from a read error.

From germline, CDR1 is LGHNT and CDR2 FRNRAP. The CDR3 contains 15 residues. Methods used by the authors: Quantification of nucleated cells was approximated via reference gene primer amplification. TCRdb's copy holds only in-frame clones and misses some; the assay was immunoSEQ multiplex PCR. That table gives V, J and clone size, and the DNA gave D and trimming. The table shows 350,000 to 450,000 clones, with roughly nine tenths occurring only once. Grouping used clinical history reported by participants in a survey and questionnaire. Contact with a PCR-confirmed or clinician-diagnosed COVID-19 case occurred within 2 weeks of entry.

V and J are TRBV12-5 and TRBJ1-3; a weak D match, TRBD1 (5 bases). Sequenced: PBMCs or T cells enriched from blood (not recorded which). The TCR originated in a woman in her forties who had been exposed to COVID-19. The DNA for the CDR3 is TGTGCTAGTGGTCCACTCGGAGGGGTTGGAGACACCATATATTTT. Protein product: CASGPLGGVGDTIYF. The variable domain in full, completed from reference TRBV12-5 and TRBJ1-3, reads DARVTQTPRHKVTEMGQEVTMRCQPILGHNTVFWYRQTMMQGLELLAYFRNRAPLDDSGMPKDRFSAEMPDATLATLKIQPSEPRDSAVYFCASGPLGGVGDTIYFGEGSWLTVV.